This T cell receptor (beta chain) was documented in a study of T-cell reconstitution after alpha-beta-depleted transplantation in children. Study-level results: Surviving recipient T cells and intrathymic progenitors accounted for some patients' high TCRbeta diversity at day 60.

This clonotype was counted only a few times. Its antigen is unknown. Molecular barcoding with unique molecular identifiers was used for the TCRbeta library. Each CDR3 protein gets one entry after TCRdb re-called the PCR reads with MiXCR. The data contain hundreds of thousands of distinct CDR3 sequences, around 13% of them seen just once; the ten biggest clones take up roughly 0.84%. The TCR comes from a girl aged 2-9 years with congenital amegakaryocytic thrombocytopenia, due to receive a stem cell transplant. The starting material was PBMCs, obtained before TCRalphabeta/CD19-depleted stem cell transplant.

The CDR3 loop is CASTPGTTSYEQYF. The CDR3 DNA reads as TGTGCCAGCACCCCCGGGACTACATCCTACGAGCAGTACTTC. This sequence joins TRBV9 and TRBJ2-7; 7 positions match TRBD2. J was trimmed by 1 base and V by 6 bases; bases with no gene match: 7. The germline V gene encodes CDR1 SGDLS and CDR2 YYNGEE. The CDR3 is 14 residues long.